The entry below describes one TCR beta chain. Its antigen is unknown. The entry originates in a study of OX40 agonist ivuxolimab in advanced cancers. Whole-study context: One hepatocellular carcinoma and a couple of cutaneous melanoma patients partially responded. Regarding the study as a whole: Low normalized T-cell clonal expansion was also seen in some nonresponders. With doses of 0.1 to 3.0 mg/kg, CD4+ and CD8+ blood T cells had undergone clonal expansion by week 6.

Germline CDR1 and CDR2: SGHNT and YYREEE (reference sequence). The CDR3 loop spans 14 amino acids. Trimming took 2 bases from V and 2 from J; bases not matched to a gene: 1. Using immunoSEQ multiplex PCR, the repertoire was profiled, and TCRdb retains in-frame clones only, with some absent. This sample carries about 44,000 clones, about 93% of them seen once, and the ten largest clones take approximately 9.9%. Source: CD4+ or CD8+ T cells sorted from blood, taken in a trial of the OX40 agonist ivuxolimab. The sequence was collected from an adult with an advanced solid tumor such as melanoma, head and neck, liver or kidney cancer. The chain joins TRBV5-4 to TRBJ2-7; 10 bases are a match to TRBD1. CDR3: CASSLGQGAYEQYF. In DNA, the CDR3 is TGTGCCAGCAGCTTAGGACAGGGGGCCTACGAGCAGTACTTC.